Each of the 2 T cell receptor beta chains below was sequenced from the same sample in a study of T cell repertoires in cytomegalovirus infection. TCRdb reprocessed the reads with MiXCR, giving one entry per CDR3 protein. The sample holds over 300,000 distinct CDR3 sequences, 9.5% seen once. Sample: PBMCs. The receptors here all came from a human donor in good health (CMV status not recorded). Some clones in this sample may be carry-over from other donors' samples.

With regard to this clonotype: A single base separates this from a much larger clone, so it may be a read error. The CDR3 sequence is CASSLASRRGKETQYF. The CDR3 DNA reads as TGTGCCAGCAGCTTAGCGTCACGGCGGGGGAAAGAGACCCAGTACTTC. V is TRBV7-4 and J is TRBJ2-5, with 7 positions matching TRBD2. CDR1 and CDR2 from the germline V gene are SGHVT and SQSDAQ. CDR3 length equals 16 residues. After removal of 0 bases from V and 3 bases from J, the junction contained 7 bases not matched to a gene.

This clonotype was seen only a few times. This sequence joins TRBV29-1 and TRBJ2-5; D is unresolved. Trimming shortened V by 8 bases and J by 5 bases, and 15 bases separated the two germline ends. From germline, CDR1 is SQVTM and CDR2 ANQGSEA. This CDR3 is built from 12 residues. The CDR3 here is CSLRYGRETQYF. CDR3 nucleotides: TGCAGCCTCCGATATGGGCGGGAGACCCAGTACTTC. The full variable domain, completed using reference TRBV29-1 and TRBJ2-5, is SAVISQKPSRDICQRGTSLTIQCQVDSQVTMMFWYRQQPGQSLTLIATANQGSEATYESGFVIDKFPISRPNLTFSTLTVSNMSPEDSSIYLCSLRYGRETQYFGPGTRLLVL.